The 23 T cell receptor beta chains listed next were all sequenced from one sample in a study of blood T cell repertoires in COVID-19. Sequenced by immunoSEQ multiplex PCR; TCRdb stores in-frame clones only, minus some. The table includes over 45,000 clones, 85% to 95% detected once. Sequenced: peripheral blood. Source of these receptors: a man aged 50 to 60 with acute or convalescent COVID-19.

V gene TRBV6-2 or TRBV6-3 combines with J gene TRBJ1-5; perhaps TRBD1 as D (5 bases). The V and J ends lost 4 bases and 3 bases respectively, with 10 bases between them. This CDR3 comprises 14 residues. Germline lookup yields CDR1 MNHEY and CDR2 SVGEGT. CDR3 nucleotide sequence: TGTGCCAGCAGTTTTAGGGGATTCAATCAGCCCCAGCATTTT. Amino acids: CASSFRGFNQPQHF.

The genes are TRBV6-1 and TRBJ2-6, with D uncertain. Germline CDR1 and CDR2: MNHNS and SASEGT. The CDR3 has 18 amino acids. Trimming removed 3 bases at V and 0 bases at J, with 15 bases between. The CDR3 reads CASSDYPILRSGANVLTF. CDR3 sequence (DNA): TGTGCCAGCAGTGACTACCCCATCTTACGCTCTGGGGCCAACGTCCTGACTTTC.

V gene TRBV12-3 or TRBV12-4 combines with J gene TRBJ1-2, with D hard to call. Deletions cut 3 bases from V and 6 bases from J, with 11 bases between. The CDR3 has 13 residues. The CDR3 loop reads CASSFSSRDGYTF. DNA of the CDR3: TGTGCCAGCAGTTTTAGCAGCCGGGATGGCTACACCTTC.

The chain employs TRBV13 and TRBJ2-1, with TRBD2 matching 13 bases. The CDR3 extends over 16 amino acids. The ends lost 4 bases at V and 5 bases at J; junction bases unmatched: 5. CDR1 is PRHDT and CDR2 is FYEKMQ in the germline V gene (reference sequence). The CDR3 region is CASSSGTSGINNEQFF. The CDR3 nucleotides are TGTGCCAGCAGCTCCGGGACTAGCGGGATAAACAATGAGCAGTTCTTC. Full variable domain (remainder filled in from reference TRBV13 and TRBJ2-1): AAGVIQSPRHLIKEKRETATLKCYPIPRHDTVYWYQQGPGQDPQFLISFYEKMQSDKGSIPDRFSAQQFSDYHSELNMSSLELGDSALYFCASSSGTSGINNEQFFGPGTRLTVL.

V is TRBV19 and J is TRBJ2-5, with 8 bases fitting TRBD2. Germline V gene lookup returns CDR1 LNHDA and CDR2 SQIVND (reference sequence). This CDR3 has 14 residues. V shed 3 bases and J 5 bases; nucleotides not matched to a gene: 5. The chain's CDR3 is CASSILAGLETQYF. The CDR3 DNA reads as TGTGCCAGTAGTATTTTAGCGGGACTGGAGACCCAGTACTTC.

V is TRBV6-5 and J is TRBJ1-3; D is undetermined. The V end lost 7 bases, the J end lost 2 bases, and 9 bases lay between the germline ends. CDR3 length equals 13 residues. From germline, CDR1 is MNHEY and CDR2 SVGAGI. CDR3 in DNA: TGTGCCAGCACAGTGTCCGCTGGAAACACCATATATTTT. Encoded protein: CASTVSAGNTIYF.

This chain uses TRBV19 with TRBJ2-1; 7 nucleotides match TRBD2. This CDR3 has 13 amino acids. Germline lookup yields CDR1 LNHDA and CDR2 SQIVND (reference sequence). The CDR3 loop is CASGSSSYNEQFF. The CDR3 DNA reads TGTGCTAGCGGGTCGAGCTCCTACAATGAGCAGTTCTTC.

This chain joins TRBV13 and TRBJ2-3; possible D gene TRBD1, 6 bases. Deletions cut 3 bases from V and 6 bases from J, with 10 bases between. The CDR3 runs to 13 residues. Germline values: CDR1 PRHDT, CDR2 FYEKMQ (reference sequence). CDR3 residues: CASSFEGEDTQYF. In nucleotides, the CDR3 is TGTGCCAGCAGCTTTGAGGGGGAGGATACGCAGTATTTT.

The CDR3 bases are TGTGCCAGCAGTAAAGAACAGGGGGCGGATCAGCCCCAGCATTTT. Its translation is CASSKEQGADQPQHF. The chain employs TRBV5-6 and TRBJ1-5; 9 bases match TRBD1. Germline trimming cut 5 bases from V and 5 bases from J; bases unmatched to any gene: 8. Germline CDR1 and CDR2: SGHDT and YYEEEE. The CDR3 length is 15 residues.

The chain recombines TRBV7-6 with TRBJ2-1; 7 nucleotides align to TRBD2. This CDR3 has 15 amino acids. The germline CDR1 and CDR2 sequences are SGHVS and FNYEAQ. V was pared by 1 base and J by 5 bases, with 5 bases of the junction left unmatched. The CDR3 bases are TGTGCCAGCAGCTTAGTAGAGGGAGGGAACAATGAGCAGTTCTTC. It encodes CASSLVEGGNNEQFF.

The chain links TRBV7-2 to TRBJ2-3; no clear D. This CDR3 is built from 13 residues. CDR1 SGHTA and CDR2 FQGNSA come from the germline V gene. Trimming shortened V by 2 bases and J by 4 bases, and 7 bases separated the two germline ends. CDR3 DNA: TGTGCCAGCAGCTTAATTGAGGCAGATACGCAGTATTTT. Its translation: CASSLIEADTQYF. The full variable domain, in which reference TRBV7-2 and TRBJ2-3 provide the parts outside the CDR3, is GAGVSQSPSNKVTEKGKDVELRCDPISGHTALYWYRQSLGQGLEFLIYFQGNSAPDKSGLPSDRFSAERTGGSVSTLTIQRTQQEDSAVYLCASSLIEADTQYFGPGTRLTVL.

In its sample, this clone was seen a few times. This chain uses TRBV5-1 with TRBJ1-2; the match to TRBD1 covers 9 bases. The V segment lost 1 base and the J segment 7 bases; nucleotides outside the gene matches: 2. From germline, CDR1 is SGHRS and CDR2 YFSETQ. This CDR3 region has 13 residues. CDR3 region: CASSLTGGFGYTF. Here the CDR3 DNA reads TGCGCCAGCAGCTTGACAGGGGGCTTTGGCTACACCTTC.

This chain uses TRBV5-1 with TRBJ2-2; TRBD1 matches at 10 bases. The germline gives CDR1 SGHRS, CDR2 YFSETQ. V lost 4 bases to trimming and J lost 5 bases; unmatched junction nucleotides: 11. This CDR3 has 17 amino acids. CDR3 nucleotides: TGCGCCAGCAGCACCACCGGGACAGGGGTAGGGACCGGGGAGCTGTTTTTT. Protein: CASSTTGTGVGTGELFF.

The rearrangement joins TRBV5-1 to TRBJ2-7; the D gene is possibly TRBD1 (6 bases). V was pared by 1 base and J by 0 bases, with 20 bases between. The CDR3 loop spans 18 amino acids. Germline lookup yields CDR1 SGHRS and CDR2 YFSETQ. The CDR3: CASSLISGQGRLSYEQYF. In nucleotides, the CDR3 is TGCGCCAGCAGCTTGATATCGGGACAAGGGAGACTCTCCTACGAGCAGTACTTC.

This chain links TRBV29-1 with TRBJ2-7; TRBD1 agrees at 7 bases. Trimming removed 6 bases from V and 1 base from J; junction bases left unmatched: 6. There are 13 residues in the CDR3. Germline CDR1 is SQVTM and CDR2 is ANQGSEA. The CDR3 spells CSVARDSSYEQYF. The CDR3 DNA is TGCAGCGTAGCCAGGGACAGTTCCTACGAGCAGTACTTC.

The chain links TRBV7-2 to TRBJ1-6; 9 bases align to TRBD1. The V segment lost 3 bases and the J segment 9 bases; nucleotides outside the gene matches: 3. CDR1 is SGHTA, CDR2 FQGNSA, per germline. The CDR3 is 14 amino acids. The CDR3: CASSLDRGGSPLHF. Written as DNA, the CDR3 is TGTGCCAGCAGCTTGGACAGGGGTGGTTCACCCCTCCACTTT.

In nucleotides, the CDR3 is TGTGCCAGCAGTGACAGGGTAGATCAGCCCCAGCATTTT. Its translation is CASSDRVDQPQHF. The rearrangement links TRBV2 to TRBJ1-5; TRBD1 is a possible D gene (5 bases). The CDR3 sequence is 13 residues long. With 3 bases removed from V and 5 bases from J, the gap between germline ends came to 8 bases. The V gene's germline CDR1 is SNHLY and CDR2 FYNNEI.

In this sample, this clone turned up a few times. The chain uses TRBV6-6 and TRBJ2-1; D is ambiguous. This CDR3 is 12 amino acids long. V dropped 2 bases and J dropped 4 bases, with 3 bases sitting between them. Per the germline V gene, CDR1 is MNHNY and CDR2 is SVGAGI (reference sequence). CDR3 DNA: TGTGCCAGCAGTTACCCTTACAATGAGCAGTTCTTC. Encoded protein: CASSYPYNEQFF.

The chain links TRBV5-8 to TRBJ2-7, with D unresolved. With 0 bases removed from V and 3 bases from J, the gap between germline ends came to 10 bases. From germline, CDR1 is SGHTS and CDR2 YDEGEE. This CDR3 is built from 14 residues. Here the CDR3 reads CASSLGGLLYEQYF. The CDR3 nucleotides are TGTGCCAGCAGCTTGGGAGGTCTTCTCTACGAGCAGTACTTC.

This clone was recorded a few times. The rearrangement joins TRBV18 to TRBJ2-7, with D unclear. Per germline, CDR1 KGHSH and CDR2 LQKENI. The V end lost 2 bases, the J end lost 0 bases, and 5 bases lay between the germline ends. The CDR3 length is 13 residues. CDR3 nucleotide sequence: TGTGCCAGCTCACCAGAGGTCTCCTACGAGCAGTACTTC. It is translated as CASSPEVSYEQYF.

V usage is TRBV11-3 and J usage is TRBJ2-1; D is perhaps TRBD2 (5 bases). The length of the CDR3 is 16 residues. Germline CDR1 is SGHNT and CDR2 is YENEEA. Trimming removed 1 base from V and 9 bases from J, with 19 bases in between. CDR3 amino acids: CASSLGTLNPSGEQFF. In DNA form, the CDR3 reads TGTGCCAGCAGCTTAGGGACTCTAAACCCATCGGGTGAGCAGTTCTTC.

The chain joins TRBV7-6 to TRBJ2-3; TRBD2 matches 11 bases. Germline assignment: CDR1 SGHVS and CDR2 FNYEAQ. The CDR3 runs to 14 residues. The V segment lost 3 bases and the J segment 5 bases; nucleotides outside the gene matches: 1. The CDR3 is CASSFLAGGDTQYF. The CDR3 DNA reads TGTGCCAGCAGCTTCCTAGCGGGAGGAGATACGCAGTATTTT.

This chain connects TRBV30 to TRBJ2-6, with 8 bases matching TRBD1. The J segment lost 1 base and the V segment lost 0 bases, leaving 5 bases of the junction unmatched. The CDR3 contains 17 residues. The germline CDR1 and CDR2 sequences are GTSNPN and SVGIG (reference sequence). The CDR3 loop is CAWSVGQGGSGANVLTF. CDR3 DNA sequence: TGTGCCTGGAGTGTAGGACAGGGAGGTTCTGGGGCCAACGTCCTGACTTTC. The full variable domain, with the rest looked up from reference TRBV30 and TRBJ2-6, is SQTIHQWPATLVQPVGSPLSLECTVEGTSNPNLYWYRQAAGRGLQLLFYSVGIGQISSEVPQNLSASRPQDRQFILSSKKLLLSDSGFYLCAWSVGQGGSGANVLTFGAGSRLTVL.